This is a list of T cell receptor beta chains from one sample in a study of cytomegalovirus exposure and HLA in healthy donors. Clones were read by immunoSEQ multiplex PCR, and TCRdb kept only the in-frame ones, dropping some. The profile covers roughly 200,000 clones, with around 70% appearing a single time and about 3% taken by the ten largest. Sequencing used PBMCs. All receptors come from a male donor in good health and CMV-seronegative. The conserved cysteine and the conserved F or W are not part of the CDR3 here.

v_call	cdr3_aa
TRBV6-1	ASSEAFRDSNEQF
TRBV6-1	ASSAQANYGYT
TRBV28	ASSTRQGALGEKLF
TRBV28	ASSLLLAGAYEQY
TRBV6-6	ASSQQGSSYNEQF
TRBV6-1	ASRIGGSGNTIY
TRBV28	ASSSLAGRLYEQY
TRBV9	ASSVSYSYEQY
TRBV7-2	ASSLGQLNIQY
TRBV11-3	ASSDRSSGNTIY
TRBV5-4	ASSFRVTDFEQF
TRBV19	ASGNQDREIVTEAF
TRBV28	VSSTEGSGANVLT
TRBV27	ASSLSLGLAGSYNEQF
TRBV30	AWSPSGELF
TRBV6-6	ASSYGTGYTDTQY
TRBV6-5	ASSSTGTSREQY
TRBV5-1	ASSLSAGGRSYEQY
TRBV28	ASSLAGVRYNEQF
TRBV28	ASSPEDRNYGYT
TRBV4-2	ASSQRKTTTGLTDTQY
TRBV12-5	ASGLVRGTGGGQPQH
TRBV6-5	ASSDRDRVDGYT
TRBV28	ASSLMGTDMNTEAF
TRBV6-1	ASSEIRGRADTQY
TRBV4-2	ASSQYLRENQPQH
TRBV5-1	ASSGNTGPGYYNSPLH
TRBV9	ASSAYPNTEAF
TRBV9	ASSVELVITGELF
TRBV29-1	SVGAALEKLF
TRBV7-9	ASSLRDREPQH
TRBV28	ASSHSNPGGYEQY
TRBV4-2	ASSQAPGLVNNEQF
TRBV12-5	ASGLGRVGDEQF
TRBV12-5	ASGLRPSGQNSGNTIY
TRBV28	ASTPGLAFTYEQY
TRBV2	ASSRTSLSSYNEQF
TRBV30	AWSDYTQPQH
TRBV6-6	ASDPRDMTAYGYT